The clone carrying this T cell receptor beta chain was seen repeatedly, ten times or more. Its target is unknown. The source of the sample is a study of T cell responses to AZD1222 COVID-19 vaccine. Assay: immunoSEQ multiplex PCR; the TCRdb copy retains only in-frame clones and omits some. The sample gives approximately 98,000 clones, roughly 87% of which show up once; about 3.3% is in the top ten. The V gene's germline CDR1 is MDHEN and CDR2 SYDVKM. V lost 6 bases and J lost 3, with 15 bases in between. The CDR3 runs to 15 residues. Study-wide points: Unmutated variant regions are reportedly targeted by nearly half of spike-specific TCRs. When two AZD1222 doses had been given, Spike-specific TCR breadth and depth rose. The sample set comprised mostly white British donors with more females, and clonal diversity was possibly underestimated. Vaccine-related CD4 TCRs covered spike, predominating at 160-218 and 743-854.

The clonotype was recovered from an adult in good health. This chain uses TRBV28 with TRBJ1-5; weak D call: TRBD1 (6 bases). Sequencing used peripheral blood, obtained on day 0 of MenACWY control vaccination. CDR3 DNA sequence: TGTGCCAGCAGCCCAGGGGCCCACTCCAATCAGCCCCAGCATTTT. Translated, it gives CASSPGAHSNQPQHF.